This T cell receptor beta chain is from a study of blood T cell repertoires in COVID-19. Trimming stripped 10 bases from V and 4 bases from J, with 13 bases between. In germline, CDR1 is LGHDT, CDR2 YNNKEL (reference sequence). This CDR3 is 13 amino acids long. Study processing details: Amplifying reference gene primers gave estimates of nucleated cell counts. Sequencing used immunoSEQ multiplex PCR; TCRdb keeps in-frame clones, though not all of them. For V, J and clone size, that table is used; D and trimming come from the DNA. This table has about 280,000 clones, under 90% appearing once. The chain recombines TRBV3-1 (or the pseudogene TRBV3-2) with TRBJ2-2; no clear D. Source material: PBMCs or T cells enriched from blood (not recorded which). The sequence was collected from a woman aged 55-75 years who had recovered from COVID-19. This chain's CDR3 is CATYDIFTGELFF. DNA of the CDR3: TGTGCCACCTATGACATTTTCACCGGGGAGCTGTTTTTT.